Presented here are 28 T cell receptor beta chains from one specimen sequenced in a study of blood T cell repertoires in COVID-19. Repertoires were generated with immunoSEQ multiplex PCR, while TCRdb's copy carries only in-frame clones and drops some. The profile shows about 300,000 clones, around 86% of them singletons. The sequenced sample was PBMCs or T cells enriched from blood (not recorded which). All receptors come from a woman under 30 who had recovered from COVID-19.

J is TRBJ2-3 and V is TRBV19, with TRBD2 matching over 7 bases. Germline V CDR1 and CDR2: LNHDA, SQIVND (reference sequence). This CDR3 has 13 amino acids. V lost 2 bases and J lost 5; bases outside the gene matches: 1. CDR3 nucleotide sequence: TGTGCCAGTAGTATACCGGGGGGAGATACGCAGTATTTT. Translating it yields CASSIPGGDTQYF.

The sample holds one count of this clone. The V call is TRBV16, the J call TRBJ2-7, with 7 bases lining up with TRBD1. V lost 4 bases and J lost 5; bases outside the gene matches: 5. The germline gives CDR1 KGHSY, CDR2 FQNENV. The CDR3 is 13 residues long. The CDR3 nucleotides are TGTGCCAGCAGCCCTACGACAGGGCACGAGCAGTACTTC. It is translated as CASSPTTGHEQYF.

The chain is built from TRBV19 and TRBJ1-2, with TRBD1 as a possible D gene (5 bases). The length of the CDR3 is 13 residues. Trimming stripped 10 bases from V and 0 bases from J, with 12 bases between. Germline V CDR1 and CDR2: LNHDA, SQIVND (reference sequence). CDR3 coding DNA: TGTGCCACTGACGGGGGAGCTAACTATGGCTACACCTTC. It specifies CATDGGANYGYTF.

CDR3 sequence reads: CASSLRQGAGNTEAFF. The CDR3 DNA is TGTGCCAGCAGTTTACGACAGGGGGCTGGGAACACTGAAGCTTTCTTT. The chain joins TRBV28 to TRBJ1-1, with 10 bases aligning to TRBD1. CDR1 is MDHEN, CDR2 SYDVKM, per germline. The CDR3 extends over 16 amino acids. V gave up 2 bases and J gave up 1 base; unmatched junction bases: 4.

The rearrangement links TRBV7-8 to TRBJ1-2; the match to TRBD1 covers 8 bases. The germline V gene encodes CDR1 SGHVS and CDR2 FQNEAQ. This CDR3 contains 17 residues. V was clipped by 6 bases and J by 2 bases; unmatched bases: 14. The CDR3 loop is CASRPSGTGVLNYGYTF. In DNA, the CDR3 is TGTGCCAGCAGGCCCTCCGGGACAGGCGTCCTCAACTATGGCTACACCTTC.

This clone was detected only a few times. The chain is built from TRBV7-2 and TRBJ1-2; D is undetermined. The length of the CDR3 is 15 residues. V was cut by 1 base and J by 2 bases, with 11 bases left in between. Germline V lookup: CDR1 SGHTA, CDR2 FQGNSA. The CDR3 coding sequence is TGTGCCAGCAGCTTAGGTTTGGTAGTCAACTATGGCTACACCTTC. It specifies CASSLGLVVNYGYTF.

This sequence joins TRBV7-2 and TRBJ2-1; 10 nucleotides agree with TRBD2. The CDR3 totals 14 residues. The V segment lost 5 bases and the J segment 4 bases; nucleotides outside the gene matches: 2. Germline V CDR1 and CDR2: SGHTA, FQGNSA. The CDR3: CASSPAGGYNEQFF. CDR3 DNA sequence: TGTGCCAGCAGCCCAGCGGGGGGGTACAATGAGCAGTTCTTC.

The DNA of the CDR3 is TGCGCCAGCAGCCTCGCAGGGGCCTCTGGAAACACCATATATTTT. It is translated as CASSLAGASGNTIYF. The chain is built from TRBV5-1 and TRBJ1-3; tentative D call: TRBD1 (6 bases). CDR1 SGHRS and CDR2 YFSETQ come from the germline V gene. The CDR3 length is 15 residues. V was clipped by 4 bases and J by 0 bases, with 11 bases between them.

V usage is TRBV10-3 and J usage is TRBJ2-3; 11 bases map to TRBD1. CDR1 ENHRY and CDR2 SYGVKD come from the germline V gene. Trimming cost V 6 bases and J 3 bases; bases outside gene matches: 2. This CDR3 has 14 amino acids. The CDR3 DNA reads as TGTGCCATCAGCGGGACAGGGGGTACAGATACGCAGTATTTT. It translates to CAISGTGGTDTQYF.

The chain recombines TRBV5-1 with TRBJ1-4, with no clear D. The CDR3 runs 16 residues. The germline V gene encodes CDR1 SGHRS and CDR2 YFSETQ. The V end was cut by 0 bases, the J end by 5 bases, with 14 bases between. The CDR3 loop is CASSLEFTAGNEKLFF. For the CDR3, the DNA is TGCGCCAGCAGCTTGGAATTTACGGCAGGAAATGAAAAACTGTTTTTT.

The chain is built from TRBV28 and TRBJ2-5; the D gene is possibly TRBD2 (6 bases). CDR3 length equals 15 residues. Germline CDR1 reads MDHEN; CDR2 reads SYDVKM. Trimming left V 3 bases short and J 2 bases short, with 13 bases between. CDR3 residues: CASSLRAGLQETQYF. The CDR3 DNA follows: TGTGCCAGCAGTTTGCGGGCAGGACTACAAGAGACCCAGTACTTC. Together with reference TRBV28 and TRBJ2-5, the CDR3 gives the full variable domain: DVKVTQSSRYLVKRTGEKVFLECVQDMDHENMFWYRQDPGLGLRLIYFSYDVKMKEKGDIPEGYSVSREKKERFSLILESASTNQTSMYLCASSLRAGLQETQYFGPGTRLLVL.

The chain carries TRBV5-1 and TRBJ2-1, with 13 bases fitting TRBD2. V dropped 5 bases and J dropped 8; count of bases not matched to a gene: 7. CDR1 and CDR2 from the germline V gene are SGHRS and YFSETQ. The CDR3 contains 15 residues. CDR3 DNA: TGCGCCAGCAGATACGGACTAGCGGGAGTAGATGAGCAGTTCTTC. This encodes CASRYGLAGVDEQFF.

The genes are TRBV5-6 and TRBJ1-5; tentatively, D is TRBD1 (5 bases). This CDR3 spans 15 amino acids. Trimming removed 0 bases at V and 2 bases at J, with 9 bases between. Germline values: CDR1 SGHDT, CDR2 YYEEEE. The DNA for the CDR3 is TGTGCCAGCAGCTTGGCGGGGGTGGGCAATCAGCCCCAGCATTTT. Protein: CASSLAGVGNQPQHF.

The chain carries TRBV11-3 and TRBJ2-6; no reliable D call. CDR1 and CDR2 (germline): SGHNT, YENEEA. CDR3 size: 15 residues. Trimming cost V 2 bases and J 0 bases, with 5 bases left between them. CDR3 residues: CASSLFLSGANVLTF. In nucleotides, the CDR3 is TGTGCCAGCAGCTTATTCCTCTCTGGGGCCAACGTCCTGACTTTC.

V and J are TRBV5-1 and TRBJ2-1; the D gene is possibly TRBD1 (6 bases). Deletions cut 0 bases from V and 5 bases from J, with 9 bases between. Germline V gene lookup returns CDR1 SGHRS and CDR2 YFSETQ. The CDR3 length is 14 residues. The DNA for the CDR3 is TGCGCCAGCAGCTTGGGGGACAATCACAATGAGCAGTTCTTC. The encoded protein is CASSLGDNHNEQFF.

The chain employs TRBV5-4 and TRBJ2-2; 9 nucleotides agree with TRBD2. The CDR3 sequence is 15 residues long. The germline V gene has CDR1 SGHNT and CDR2 YYREEE (reference sequence). Trimming cost V 1 base and J 5 bases; bases outside gene matches: 3. CDR3 sequence reads: CASSLLREGTGELFF. In nucleotides, the CDR3 is TGTGCCAGCAGCTTGTTGCGGGAGGGGACCGGGGAGCTGTTTTTT.

The rearrangement joins TRBV7-8 to TRBJ2-7; no definite D call. The germline V and J ends were trimmed by 1 base and 6 bases, with 19 bases remaining between them. The CDR3 totals 16 residues. Germline V lookup: CDR1 SGHVS, CDR2 FQNEAQ. The CDR3 nucleotides are TGTGCCAGCAGCTTAGGTCTTCTAGGAACGTTACCCGAGCAGTACTTC. Translating gives CASSLGLLGTLPEQYF.

The chain is built from TRBV19 and TRBJ2-2, with 12 bases identical to TRBD2. Trimming cost V 3 bases and J 8 bases; bases outside gene matches: 7. This CDR3 has 16 residues. Germline lookup yields CDR1 LNHDA and CDR2 SQIVND (reference sequence). CDR3 protein: CASSIGLAGGPGELFF. In DNA form, the CDR3 reads TGTGCCAGTAGTATTGGGCTAGCGGGAGGGCCAGGGGAGCTGTTTTTT.

Only a few counts were recorded for this clone. The genes are TRBV4-3 and TRBJ2-7, with TRBD2 identical over 15 bases. The CDR3 is 19 amino acids. V lost 4 bases, J lost 1 base, and 11 bases stayed unmatched. Germline V gene data show CDR1 as LGHNA and CDR2 as YSLEER. The CDR3 DNA reads as TGCGCCAGCAGCCGGTTCAGCCCGGGACTAGCGGGGGGTTCCTACGAGCAGTACTTC. It is translated as CASSRFSPGLAGGSYEQYF.

This clone turned up a few times. CDR3 region: CASSSGHRRQGAGEQFF. The CDR3 DNA is TGTGCCAGCAGCAGCGGCCACCGAAGACAGGGGGCTGGTGAGCAGTTCTTC. The chain has TRBV3-1 (or the pseudogene TRBV3-2) and TRBJ2-1, with 10 bases that match TRBD1. Germline V gene lookup returns CDR1 LGHDT and CDR2 YNNKEL (reference sequence). V trimming: 5 bases; J trimming: 9 bases; junction bases outside the gene matches: 16. The CDR3 consists of 17 residues.

The chain joins TRBV5-1 to TRBJ1-2, with D uncertain. The germline gives CDR1 SGHRS, CDR2 YFSETQ. The CDR3 runs 13 residues. V gave up 2 bases and J gave up 5 bases, with 10 bases separating them. CDR3 DNA sequence: TGCGCCAGCAGCTTTCGGACGGGATATGGCTACACCTTC. Encoded protein: CASSFRTGYGYTF.

CDR3 sequence (DNA): TGCGCCAGCAGCCAAGTACCCCGGGACAGGGGCTCCGAGCAGTACTTC. Translated, it gives CASSQVPRDRGSEQYF. The rearrangement joins TRBV4-1 to TRBJ2-7; 10 bases map to TRBD1. This CDR3 region has 16 residues. CDR1 is MGHRA, CDR2 YSYEKL, per germline. The junction had 9 bases not matched to a gene; V was cut back by 1 base and J by 6 bases.

The gene calls are TRBV28 and TRBJ1-4; 8 bases map to TRBD1. The ends lost 5 bases at V and 7 bases at J; junction bases unmatched: 9. Germline assignment: CDR1 MDHEN and CDR2 SYDVKM. The CDR3 is 15 amino acids. The CDR3 DNA follows: TGTGCCAGCAGTAAGGAAGGACAGGGCGGTGAAAAACTGTTTTTT. Amino acid sequence: CASSKEGQGGEKLFF.

The chain couples TRBV25-1 to TRBJ1-3; D not resolved. CDR1 MGHDK and CDR2 SYGVNS come from the germline V gene. The CDR3 extends over 13 amino acids. Trimming stripped 9 bases from V and 0 bases from J, with 9 bases between. CDR3 amino acids: CARDGSSGNTIYF. CDR3 DNA: TGTGCCAGGGACGGGAGCTCTGGAAACACCATATATTTT.

The J gene is TRBJ1-1, the V gene TRBV6-5, with D perhaps TRBD1 (6 bases). The V end was cut by 8 bases, the J end by 4 bases, with 11 bases between. Germline V lookup: CDR1 MNHEY, CDR2 SVGAGI. The CDR3 has 12 amino acids. CDR3 sequence: CASARGGTEAFF. As DNA, the CDR3 is TGTGCCAGCGCGAGGGGGGGCACTGAAGCTTTCTTT.

The V call is TRBV11-2, the J call TRBJ2-1; D is perhaps TRBD1 (5 bases). CDR1 SGHAT and CDR2 FQNNGV come from the germline V gene. This CDR3 is built from 15 residues. With 3 bases removed from V and 3 bases from J, the gap between germline ends came to 12 bases. The CDR3 coding sequence is TGTGCCAGCAGCTTTGGACATGGTGACTACAATGAGCAGTTCTTC. Protein product: CASSFGHGDYNEQFF.

In regard to this clone: Compared with germline, one end of the junction differs, possibly owing to a read error. V and J are TRBV27 and TRBJ2-7, with D perhaps matching TRBD1 (6 bases). The CDR3 extends over 14 amino acids. CDR1 MNHEY and CDR2 SMNVEV come from the germline V gene (reference sequence). The CDR3 here is CASSITGSSNEQYF. CDR3 nucleotide sequence: TGTGCCAGCAGTATCACAGGGAGCTCCAACGAGCAGTACTTC.

The CDR3 region is CASSLTPGQRPYEQYF. As DNA, the CDR3 is TGTGCCAGCAGCTTAACTCCCGGACAGCGGCCCTACGAGCAGTACTTC. The chain combines TRBV7-3 with TRBJ2-7; a weak D match, TRBD1 (6 bases). Trimming pared 0 bases from V and 2 bases from J, leaving 14 bases between. Per the germline V gene, CDR1 is SGHTA and CDR2 is FQGTGA. The CDR3 spans 16 residues.